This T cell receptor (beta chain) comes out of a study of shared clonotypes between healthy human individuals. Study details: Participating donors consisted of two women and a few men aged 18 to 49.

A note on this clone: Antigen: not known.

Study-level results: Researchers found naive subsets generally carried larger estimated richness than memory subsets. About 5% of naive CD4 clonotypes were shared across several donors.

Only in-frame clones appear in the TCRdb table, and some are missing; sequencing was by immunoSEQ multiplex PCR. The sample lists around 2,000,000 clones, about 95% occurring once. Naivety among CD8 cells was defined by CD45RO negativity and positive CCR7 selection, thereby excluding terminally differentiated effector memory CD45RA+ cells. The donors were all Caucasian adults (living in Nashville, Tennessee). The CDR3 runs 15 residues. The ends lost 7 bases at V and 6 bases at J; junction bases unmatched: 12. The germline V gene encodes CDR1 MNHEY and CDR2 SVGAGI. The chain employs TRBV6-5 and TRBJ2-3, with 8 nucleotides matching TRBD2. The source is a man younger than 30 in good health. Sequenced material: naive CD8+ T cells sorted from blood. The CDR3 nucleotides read TGTGCCAGCACTCCGGGACTAGGCCGGCGTGATACGCAGTATTTT. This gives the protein CASTPGLGRRDTQYF.